Below, 12 T cell receptor beta chains from the same sample are listed, as sequenced in a study of cytomegalovirus exposure and HLA in healthy donors. TCRdb keeps only in-frame clones here, not all; method: immunoSEQ multiplex PCR. The sample holds more than 300,000 clones, roughly 88% seen once. What was sequenced was PBMCs. These TCRs come from a young woman in good health and CMV-seronegative.

The chain joins TRBV5-1 to TRBJ1-1, with TRBD1 matching over 11 bases. CDR1 is SGHRS, CDR2 YFSETQ, per germline. Trimming took 2 bases from V and 4 from J; bases not matched to a gene: 4. The CDR3 totals 15 residues. CDR3 in amino acids: CASSFSGTGGTEAFF. In nucleotides, the CDR3 is TGCGCCAGCAGCTTCTCCGGGACAGGGGGCACTGAAGCTTTCTTT. Filled out from reference TRBV5-1 and TRBJ1-1, the complete variable domain reads KAGVTQTPRYLIKTRGQQVTLSCSPISGHRSVSWYQQTPGQGLQFLFEYFSETQRNKGNFPGRFSGRQFSNSRSEMNVSTLELGDSALYLCASSFSGTGGTEAFFGQGTRLTVV.

This chain joins TRBV7-6 and TRBJ2-7; D gene ambiguous. The CDR3 totals 15 residues. In germline, CDR1 is SGHVS, CDR2 FNYEAQ. V lost 1 base, J lost 1 base, and 11 bases lay in between. The CDR3 protein is CASSLESGSSYEQYF. The DNA for the CDR3 is TGTGCCAGCAGCTTAGAGTCAGGATCATCCTACGAGCAGTACTTC.

This chain joins TRBV28 and TRBJ1-1, with 9 bases matching TRBD1. The CDR3 is 15 amino acids. Germline V CDR1 and CDR2: MDHEN, SYDVKM. With V trimmed by 4 bases and J by 2 bases, 5 bases remained unmatched. CDR3 in DNA: TGTGCCAGCAGTTCGTCGGGACAGGGTAACACTGAAGCTTTCTTT. This sequence encodes CASSSSGQGNTEAFF.

The CDR3 sequence is CASSVSGVAYEQYF. CDR3 sequence (DNA): TGTGCCAGCAGCGTTAGCGGGGTTGCCTACGAGCAGTACTTC. The chain couples TRBV11-2 to TRBJ2-7, with 8 bases lining up with TRBD2. The germline V gene encodes CDR1 SGHAT and CDR2 FQNNGV. Trimming removed 5 bases from V and 2 bases from J; junction bases left unmatched: 5. The CDR3 extends over 14 amino acids.

A word on this clone: Other DNA sequences in the sample encode the same CDR3. The rearrangement joins TRBV6-1 to TRBJ2-7; D possibly corresponds to TRBD1 (5 bases). Germline CDR1 MNHNS, CDR2 SASEGT. With 3 bases removed from V and 6 bases from J, the gap between germline ends came to 15 bases. This CDR3 is 14 amino acids long. The CDR3 is CASSEAQGPSEQYF. In DNA form, the CDR3 reads TGTGCCAGCAGTGAGGCTCAGGGCCCCAGCGAGCAGTACTTC.

The chain has TRBV28 and TRBJ2-1, with D possibly TRBD1 on 5 matching bases. Deletions cut 6 bases from V and 2 bases from J, with 11 bases between. Germline values: CDR1 MDHEN, CDR2 SYDVKM. This CDR3 has 14 amino acids. The CDR3 spells CASRWTSPYNEQFF. The CDR3 region has the DNA TGTGCCAGCAGATGGACATCCCCCTACAATGAGCAGTTCTTC. The full variable domain, in which reference TRBV28 and TRBJ2-1 provide the parts outside the CDR3, is DVKVTQSSRYLVKRTGEKVFLECVQDMDHENMFWYRQDPGLGLRLIYFSYDVKMKEKGDIPEGYSVSREKKERFSLILESASTNQTSMYLCASRWTSPYNEQFFGPGTRLTVL.

The chain has TRBV5-4 and TRBJ2-5, with 7 bases matching TRBD1. CDR1 is SGHNT, CDR2 YYREEE, per germline (reference sequence). V was pared by 4 bases and J by 4 bases, with 10 bases of the junction left unmatched. This CDR3 has 15 amino acids. The CDR3 coding sequence is TGTGCCAGCAGCCTAGACAGGGTGCGCGGAGAGACCCAGTACTTC. The encoded protein is CASSLDRVRGETQYF.

The chain carries TRBV28 and TRBJ2-7, with TRBD1 matching over 8 bases. The germline V gene encodes CDR1 MDHEN and CDR2 SYDVKM. The CDR3 covers 17 residues. V was clipped by 3 bases and J by 2 bases; unmatched bases: 12. The chain's CDR3 is CASSFSHRGIDTYEQYF. The CDR3 bases are TGTGCCAGCAGTTTTTCCCACAGGGGGATCGACACCTACGAGCAGTACTTC.

CDR3 residues: CASSLPTGSDGYTF. The CDR3 DNA sequence: TGTGCCAGCAGCTTACCCACAGGGTCCGATGGCTACACCTTC. J is TRBJ1-2 and V is TRBV7-2, with D perhaps matching TRBD1 (6 bases). Trimming took 2 bases from V and 6 from J, leaving 13 bases between them. CDR3 length: 14 amino acids. Germline-derived CDR1 and CDR2 are SGHTA and FQGNSA.

V is TRBV5-4 and J is TRBJ2-3; the match to TRBD1 covers 7 bases. From germline, CDR1 is SGHNT and CDR2 YYREEE (reference sequence). The CDR3 is 16 amino acids. Unmatched junction bases numbered 7, after V lost 0 bases and J lost 3 bases. The CDR3 nucleotides read TGTGCCAGCAGCTTGGGTAACAGGGGTATGACAGATACGCAGTATTTT. As protein: CASSLGNRGMTDTQYF.

J is TRBJ1-5 and V is TRBV5-1, with TRBD1 as a possible D gene (5 bases). The V gene's germline CDR1 is SGHRS and CDR2 YFSETQ. The CDR3 consists of 16 residues. Trimming took off 1 base at V and 1 base at J, with 12 bases between the two ends. The CDR3 coding sequence is TGCGCCAGCAGCTTGTTGGGGAGGGACAGCAATCAGCCCCAGCATTTT. Protein sequence: CASSLLGRDSNQPQHF.

This clone was picked up one time. The chain combines TRBV4-2 with TRBJ2-7; maybe TRBD1 (6 bases). There are 14 residues in the CDR3. Trimming took 1 base from V and 5 from J, leaving 12 bases between them. Germline V gene lookup returns CDR1 LGHNA and CDR2 YNFKEQ. The CDR3 sequence: CASSQGDTWDEQYF. As DNA, the CDR3 is TGTGCCAGCAGCCAAGGGGACACCTGGGACGAGCAGTACTTC.